The next 18 T cell receptor beta chains were all read from a single sample in a study of shared clonotypes between healthy human individuals (TCRdb year 2020). The library was built by means of the immunoSEQ multiplex PCR assay. Here the immuneACCESS table is served through TCRdb, limited to in-frame sequences with V and J called. Missing clones are a known gap in these copies; in checked studies unresolved V genes cover under half, and the rest lacks a known reason. For this sample the table gives 2 million to 2.5 million clones, of which around 90% were detected only once. Of the sample, 0.3% to 0.4% is held by the ten largest clones. The sequenced material came from naive CD4+ T cells from PBMCs. The cell subset or site label here, explained by the study, means: CD45RA+ positively selected. The receptors here all came from a man between 18 and 35 years old in good health. Some clones in this sample may be carry-over from other donors' samples.

J is TRBJ1-5 and V is TRBV19, with 8 bases matching TRBD1. This CDR3 is 13 amino acids long. Germline CDR1 is LNHDA and CDR2 is SQIVND (reference sequence). V shed 7 bases, J shed 4 bases, and the junction held 3 bases outside the gene matches. The CDR3 DNA reads TGTGCCAGTACCTGGGACAGGAATCAGCCCCAGCATTTT. Translated, it gives CASTWDRNQPQHF.

V and J are TRBV28 and TRBJ1-2, with TRBD1 matching over 8 bases. Trimming cost V 4 bases and J 4 bases; bases outside gene matches: 20. This CDR3 contains 19 residues. CDR1 MDHEN and CDR2 SYDVKM come from the germline V gene. The CDR3 loop reads CASSSPAGQGMGRGYGYTF. CDR3 DNA sequence: TGTGCCAGCAGTTCCCCCGCCGGACAGGGTATGGGGAGGGGCTATGGCTACACCTTC.

The chain uses TRBV9 and TRBJ2-2; 8 bases agree with TRBD2. V dropped 0 bases and J dropped 6; count of bases not matched to a gene: 4. This CDR3 region has 15 residues. In germline, CDR1 is SGDLS, CDR2 YYNGEE. The CDR3 DNA reads as TGTGCCAGCAGCGTAGTCGGGAGGGAGGCCGGGGAGCTGTTTTTT. The encoded protein is CASSVVGREAGELFF.

The chain uses TRBV5-1 and TRBJ2-1, with 7 bases fitting TRBD2. Germline trimming cut 3 bases from V and 0 bases from J; bases unmatched to any gene: 6. From germline, CDR1 is SGHRS and CDR2 YFSETQ. The CDR3 covers 16 residues. The CDR3 coding sequence is TGCGCCAGCAGCTGGGGGGACTACCCCTCCTACAATGAGCAGTTCTTC. Translating gives CASSWGDYPSYNEQFF.

Here the CDR3 DNA reads TGTGCCAGCAGCTTGGACCCGACCGCTCTGGCGGACGAGCAGTACTTC. This codes for CASSLDPTALADEQYF. The gene calls are TRBV5-4 and TRBJ2-7; D remains unclear. Germline CDR1 and CDR2: SGHNT and YYREEE (reference sequence). The CDR3 contains 16 residues. Trimming removed 0 bases at V and 5 bases at J, with 18 bases between.

This sequence joins TRBV5-3 and TRBJ2-3, with D unresolved. TRBV5-3 is an ORF for which the function is uncertain. The length of the CDR3 is 12 residues. V lost 2 bases, J lost 4 bases, and 5 bases lay in between. CDR3 amino acids: CARSLNPDTQYF. The CDR3 DNA is TGTGCCAGAAGCTTAAACCCAGATACGCAGTATTTT.

V is TRBV2 and J is TRBJ2-5; 7 bases fit TRBD2. CDR1 is SNHLY and CDR2 is FYNNEI in the germline V gene. The CDR3 totals 16 residues. After removal of 2 bases from V and 7 bases from J, the junction contained 13 bases not matched to a gene. The CDR3, as DNA: TGTGCCAGCAGTGAAACTGGGGGGGTTGCATGGGGGACCCAGTACTTC. Protein product: CASSETGGVAWGTQYF.

In this sample, this clone turned up once. The rearrangement joins TRBV7-9 to TRBJ2-1; 7 nucleotides line up with TRBD2. CDR1 and CDR2 from the germline V gene are SEHNR and FQNEAQ (reference sequence). The CDR3 consists of 14 residues. V lost 5 bases, J lost 5 bases, and 6 bases stayed unmatched. This chain's CDR3 is CASSRSGWDNEQFF. The CDR3 DNA sequence: TGTGCCAGCAGCCGTAGCGGGTGGGACAATGAGCAGTTCTTC.

The rearrangement links TRBV2 to TRBJ2-1; D is perhaps TRBD2 (6 bases). The germline V gene encodes CDR1 SNHLY and CDR2 FYNNEI. The V and J ends lost 6 bases and 9 bases respectively, with 12 bases between them. The CDR3 extends over 12 amino acids. The CDR3, as DNA: TGTGCCAGCAGGATGGCGGGGTCTGAGCAGTTCTTC. This codes for CASRMAGSEQFF.

The V call is TRBV30, the J call TRBJ2-7; possibly TRBD1 or TRBD2 for D (5 bases each). Trimming shortened V by 2 bases and J by 6 bases, and 14 bases separated the two germline ends. CDR3 length: 13 residues. The germline gives CDR1 GTSNPN, CDR2 SVGIG (reference sequence). The CDR3 here is CAWSPGTHREQYF. DNA for the CDR3: TGTGCCTGGAGTCCCGGGACCCACCGCGAGCAGTACTTC.

V gene TRBV7-2 combines with J gene TRBJ2-1; 7 bases fit TRBD2. Trimming removed 4 bases from V and 2 bases from J; junction bases left unmatched: 11. CDR3 length: 17 amino acids. Germline values: CDR1 SGHTA, CDR2 FQGNSA. CDR3 in amino acids: CASSSVGGSGTYNEQFF. The CDR3 DNA reads as TGTGCCAGCAGCTCTGTGGGCGGGAGTGGTACCTACAATGAGCAGTTCTTC.

The chain combines TRBV28 with TRBJ2-6; D is ambiguous. V gave up 4 bases and J gave up 0 bases, with 16 bases separating them. The CDR3 has 18 amino acids. Germline V gene sequence: CDR1 MDHEN, CDR2 SYDVKM. CDR3 sequence: CASSYHTSKNSGANVLTF. For the CDR3, the DNA is TGTGCCAGCAGTTATCACACCTCCAAAAACTCTGGGGCCAACGTCCTGACTTTC.

The chain uses TRBV6-1 and TRBJ2-6, with D possibly TRBD1 on 6 matching bases. Trimming pared 2 bases from V and 5 bases from J, leaving 16 bases between. CDR1 is MNHNS and CDR2 is SASEGT in the germline V gene. There are 17 residues in the CDR3. CDR3 sequence reads: CASSETAQGYRANVLTF. The CDR3, as DNA: TGTGCCAGCAGTGAAACCGCTCAGGGGTACAGGGCCAACGTCCTGACTTTC.

This clone turned up a few times. The CDR3 spells CASSQATTENEKLFF. The CDR3 bases are TGTGCCAGCAGCCAAGCGACGACAGAGAATGAAAAACTGTTTTTT. V gene TRBV14 combines with J gene TRBJ1-4; TRBD1 might be the D (5 bases). The CDR3 is 15 amino acids. Trimming pared 1 base from V and 5 bases from J, leaving 11 bases between. Germline lookup yields CDR1 SGHDN and CDR2 FVKESK.

This chain joins TRBV28 and TRBJ1-1, with TRBD1 as a possible D gene (5 bases). Trimming cost V 4 bases and J 8 bases, with 20 bases left between them. The CDR3 covers 15 residues. The germline gives CDR1 MDHEN, CDR2 SYDVKM. DNA of the CDR3: TGTGCCAGCAGTTCGGGTGGGGCCAGAATGGGGGAAGCTTTCTTT. This sequence encodes CASSSGGARMGEAFF.

The J gene is TRBJ2-1, the V gene TRBV6-5, with TRBD2 matching over 9 bases. CDR1 is MNHEY and CDR2 is SVGAGI in the germline V gene. This CDR3 has 16 residues. V trimming: 0 bases; J trimming: 5 bases; junction bases outside the gene matches: 5. The CDR3 region has the DNA TGTGCCAGCAGTTACTCGTCAGCGGGAGGAGACAATGAGCAGTTCTTC. Protein product: CASSYSSAGGDNEQFF.

The table lists this clone with a count of one. V and J are TRBV6-6 and TRBJ2-1; 9 nucleotides agree with TRBD2. Germline CDR1 and CDR2: MNHNY and SVGAGI (reference sequence). The CDR3 consists of 15 residues. The V gene end was trimmed by 7 bases and the J gene end by 3 bases; junction bases not matched to a gene: 7. The CDR3 region is CASTLAGPFYNEQFF. The CDR3, as DNA: TGTGCCAGCACCCTAGCGGGACCTTTCTACAATGAGCAGTTCTTC.

The DNA for the CDR3 is TGTGCCAGCGGAGGAGCAGCTAACCCGGGACTAGCGGGAAAGAATGAGCAGTTCTTC. Residues: CASGGAANPGLAGKNEQFF. The chain is built from TRBV7-9 and TRBJ2-1, with 13 nucleotides matching TRBD2. The CDR3 loop spans 19 amino acids. Trimming took 8 bases from V and 7 from J; bases not matched to a gene: 20. Germline CDR1 reads SEHNR; CDR2 reads FQNEAQ (reference sequence). The whole variable domain, filled in from reference TRBV7-9 and TRBJ2-1, reads DTGVSQNPRHKITKRGQNVTFRCDPISEHNRLYWYRQTLGQGPEFLTYFQNEAQLEKSRLLSDRFSAERPKGSFSTLEIQRTEQGDSAMYLCASGGAANPGLAGKNEQFFGPGTRLTVL.